The 17 T cell receptor beta chains below were found in one sample sequenced in a study of cytomegalovirus exposure and HLA in healthy donors. PCR amplification relied on 60 Vbeta primers (plus 13 Jbeta primers). Assay: immunoSEQ multiplex PCR; the TCRdb copy retains only in-frame clones and omits some. This sample has some 150,000 clones, with approximately 80% found just once. Input material: PBMCs. Receptor source: a male donor in good health and CMV-seronegative.

This clone was seen only once. The V and J genes are TRBV2 and TRBJ1-5; no reliable D call. Per germline, CDR1 SNHLY and CDR2 FYNNEI. Trimming took 3 bases from V and 4 from J, leaving 13 bases between them. CDR3 length: 15 amino acids. The CDR3 coding sequence is TGTGCCAGCAGTGACCTCCCAGGAAATAATCAGCCCCAGCATTTT. Protein product: CASSDLPGNNQPQHF.

The chain has TRBV7-2 and TRBJ2-5; 8 nucleotides match TRBD2. This CDR3 is 14 amino acids long. Germline V gene lookup returns CDR1 SGHTA and CDR2 FQGNSA. J was trimmed by 5 bases and V by 3 bases; bases with no gene match: 5. For the CDR3, the DNA is TGTGCCAGCAGCTTGTCGGGGGGGCCGGAGACCCAGTACTTC. Its translation is CASSLSGGPETQYF.

This rearrangement joins TRBV7-8 to TRBJ1-4, with D unclear. Trimming shortened V by 5 bases and J by 7 bases, and 32 bases separated the two germline ends. The CDR3 spans 20 residues. Germline CDR1 is SGHVS and CDR2 is FQNEAQ. In DNA, the CDR3 is TGTGCCAGCAGCCGGAACCGGGAAGCAGGAAGTGGGCGAGGTGGTGAAAAACTGTTTTTT. As protein: CASSRNREAGSGRGGEKLFF.

This clone was detected once. The chain employs TRBV19 and TRBJ1-1; unclear D gene. The CDR3 is 16 amino acids. Germline-derived CDR1 and CDR2 are LNHDA and SQIVND (reference sequence). The V end lost 5 bases, the J end lost 0 bases, and 16 bases lay between the germline ends. Written as DNA, the CDR3 is TGTGCCAGTAGTGCACAGTCTCGGATGATGAACACTGAAGCTTTCTTT. It codes for CASSAQSRMMNTEAFF.

The J gene is TRBJ1-4, the V gene TRBV7-9; a possible D gene is TRBD1 (5 bases). The V gene's germline CDR1 is SEHNR and CDR2 FQNEAQ (reference sequence). The CDR3 totals 13 residues. Trimming left V 5 bases short and J 4 bases short, with 8 bases between. Written as DNA, the CDR3 is TGTGCCAGCAGCCGCGGGGGTAATGAAAAACTGTTTTTT. Translation: CASSRGGNEKLFF.

This clone appeared once. The chain combines TRBV27 with TRBJ1-2; TRBD1 matches 9 bases. The CDR3 has 14 amino acids. In germline, CDR1 is MNHEY, CDR2 SMNVEV (reference sequence). V lost 6 bases and J lost 2; bases outside the gene matches: 4. The CDR3 nucleotides are TGTGCCAGCAGAAACAGGGGGCTCAACTATGGCTACACCTTC. Translation: CASRNRGLNYGYTF.

This clone was picked up a small number of times. In the same sample, other DNA sequences code for this CDR3. The chain is built from TRBV6-1 and TRBJ2-7; D not certain. The ends were cut back, 4 bases at V and 4 bases at J, with 5 bases in the middle. CDR3 length: 11 residues. The germline V gene has CDR1 MNHNS and CDR2 SASEGT. The CDR3 DNA reads as TGTGCCAGCAGTGTCCTATACGAGCAGTACTTC. It specifies CASSVLYEQYF.

The V gene is TRBV29-1, the J gene TRBJ2-7; 7 bases are a match to TRBD1. J gave up 4 bases and V 5 bases, and 5 bases lay outside the gene matches. CDR3 length: 12 amino acids. CDR1 and CDR2 from the germline V gene are SQVTM and ANQGSEA. CDR3 residues: CSVRQGTYEQYF. In DNA, the CDR3 is TGCAGCGTTCGACAGGGAACGTACGAGCAGTACTTC.

This chain joins TRBV29-1 and TRBJ1-1; TRBD1 is a possible D gene (5 bases). The CDR3 has 11 amino acids. Germline CDR1 is SQVTM and CDR2 is ANQGSEA. V was clipped by 3 bases and J by 8 bases, with 10 bases between them. CDR3 nucleotide sequence: TGCAGCGTTGACAGGGCTAGGGAAGCTTTCTTT. It yields the protein CSVDRAREAFF.

The CDR3 coding sequence is TGCGCCAGCAGCCTGCACAGGGGAGGTACTGGGGAGCAGTACTTC. Translating gives CASSLHRGGTGEQYF. The rearrangement joins TRBV4-3 to TRBJ2-7; D is possibly TRBD1 (7 bases). The V end was cut by 4 bases, the J end by 7 bases, with 20 bases between. In germline, CDR1 is LGHNA, CDR2 YSLEER. The length of the CDR3 is 15 residues.

In regard to this clone: At one end the junction does not follow the germline gene, possibly because of a read error. V is TRBV7-9 and J is TRBJ1-4; 11 bases are a match to TRBD1. The CDR3 contains 14 residues. Germline V gives CDR1 SEHNR, CDR2 FQNEAQ (reference sequence). The CDR3 nucleotides read TGTTCCAGCAGCTTGGGACAGGGGGATGAAAAACTGTTTTTT. This gives the protein CSSSLGQGDEKLFF. The whole variable domain, remainder taken from reference TRBV7-9 and TRBJ1-4, is DTGVSQNPRHKITKRGQNVTFRCDPISEHNRLYWYRQTLGQGPEFLTYFQNEAQLEKSRLLSDRFSAERPKGSFSTLEIQRTEQGDSAMYLCSSSLGQGDEKLFFGSGTQLSVL.

This chain links TRBV10-2 with TRBJ2-3, with 7 bases that match TRBD2. V lost 4 bases, J lost 1 base, and 14 bases stayed unmatched. Per the germline V gene, CDR1 is WSHSY and CDR2 is SAAADI. This CDR3 region has 18 residues. Written as DNA, the CDR3 is TGCGCCAGCAGTGGTGGGCGGGGGAAGAACGTTGGCACAGATACGCAGTATTTT. Amino acids: CASSGGRGKNVGTDTQYF.

This sequence joins TRBV9 and TRBJ1-2, with 7 bases aligning to TRBD1. The V segment lost 3 bases and the J segment 4 bases; nucleotides outside the gene matches: 12. The germline CDR1 and CDR2 sequences are SGDLS and YYNGEE. This CDR3 contains 16 residues. CDR3 nucleotide sequence: TGTGCCAGCAGCGCGAGAGACATAGGGACAGTCTATGGCTACACCTTC. This gives the protein CASSARDIGTVYGYTF.

This clone has only a few counts. J is TRBJ1-3 and V is TRBV6-1; D uncertain. The ends were cut back, 8 bases at V and 2 bases at J, with 7 bases in the middle. CDR1 and CDR2 (germline): MNHNS, SASEGT. The CDR3 has 12 residues. CDR3 nucleotide sequence: TGTGCCAGCTTGGCGGCTGGAAACACCATATATTTT. Its protein product is CASLAAGNTIYF.

This chain joins TRBV10-2 and TRBJ2-5; 9 bases map to TRBD1. Germline loops: CDR1 WSHSY, CDR2 SAAADI. Losses at the gene ends were 6 bases for V and 4 bases for J; bases not matched to a gene: 6. CDR3 length: 14 amino acids. The chain's CDR3 is CASSPGQGGETQYF. The CDR3 region has the DNA TGCGCCAGCAGCCCGGGACAGGGAGGAGAGACCCAGTACTTC.

The chain is built from TRBV5-1 and TRBJ2-7; perhaps TRBD1 as D (5 bases). Trimming took off 3 bases at V and 2 bases at J, with 9 bases between the two ends. This CDR3 has 13 residues. The germline gives CDR1 SGHRS, CDR2 YFSETQ. The CDR3: CASSSDTTYEQYF. CDR3 nucleotides: TGCGCCAGCAGCTCGGACACAACCTACGAGCAGTACTTC.

The rearrangement links TRBV7-2 to TRBJ2-7; 8 bases fit TRBD1. The V and J ends lost 5 bases and 0 bases, in that order; junction bases with no gene match: 6. Per the germline V gene, CDR1 is SGHTA and CDR2 is FQGNSA. CDR3 length equals 15 residues. The DNA for the CDR3 is TGTGCCAGCAGCCAACAGGGGGTCGCCTCCTACGAGCAGTACTTC. Amino acids: CASSQQGVASYEQYF.